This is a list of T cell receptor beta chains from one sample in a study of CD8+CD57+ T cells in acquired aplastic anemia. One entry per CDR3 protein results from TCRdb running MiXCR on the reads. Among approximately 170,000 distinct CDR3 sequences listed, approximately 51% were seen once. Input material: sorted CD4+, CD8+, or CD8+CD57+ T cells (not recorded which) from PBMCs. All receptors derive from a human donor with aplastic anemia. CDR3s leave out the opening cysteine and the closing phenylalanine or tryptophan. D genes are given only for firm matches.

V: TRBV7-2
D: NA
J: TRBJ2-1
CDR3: ASRVEGSYNEQF

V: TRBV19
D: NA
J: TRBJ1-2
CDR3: ASWRGNYGYT

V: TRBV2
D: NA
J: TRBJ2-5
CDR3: ASKESQY

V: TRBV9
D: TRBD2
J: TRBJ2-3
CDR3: ASSQRTSGRGDTQY

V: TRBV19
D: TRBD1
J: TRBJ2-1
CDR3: ASGTGTSSNEQF

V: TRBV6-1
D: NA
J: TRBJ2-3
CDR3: ASRWEANTDTQY

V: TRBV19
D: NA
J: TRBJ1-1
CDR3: ASSAWGVGMMNTEAF

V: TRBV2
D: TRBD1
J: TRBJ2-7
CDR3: ASRLTGVSEQY

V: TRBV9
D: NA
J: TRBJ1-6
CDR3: ASSDARHDYNSPLH

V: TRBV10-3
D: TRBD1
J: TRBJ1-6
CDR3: AMRDRGNSPLH

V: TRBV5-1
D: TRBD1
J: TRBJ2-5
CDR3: ASSPTTGGDQETQY

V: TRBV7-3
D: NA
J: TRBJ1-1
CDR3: ASSIKGGTEAF

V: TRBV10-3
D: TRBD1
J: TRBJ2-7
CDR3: AIRPGQQSTYEQY

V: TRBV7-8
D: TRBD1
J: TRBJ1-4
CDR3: ASSLTGGLGGKLF

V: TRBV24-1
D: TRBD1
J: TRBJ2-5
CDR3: ATGTGGGTQY

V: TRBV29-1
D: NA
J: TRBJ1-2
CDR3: SYQRGLSLYGYT

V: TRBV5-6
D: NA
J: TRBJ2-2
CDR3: ASSFWSGELF

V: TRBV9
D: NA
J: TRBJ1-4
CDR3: ASSVGHRGQEKLF

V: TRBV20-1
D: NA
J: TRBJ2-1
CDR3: SARSTLSSYNEQF

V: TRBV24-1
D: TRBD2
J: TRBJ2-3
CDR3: ATSDGGLESTDTQY

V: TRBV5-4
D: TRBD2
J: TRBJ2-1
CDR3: ASSLGGGGVYNEQF

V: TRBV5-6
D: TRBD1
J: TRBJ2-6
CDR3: ASSSTGVGANVLT

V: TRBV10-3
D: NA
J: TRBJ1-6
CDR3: AISPQENNSPLH

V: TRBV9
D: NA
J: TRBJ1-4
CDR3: ASSPRTATNEKLF

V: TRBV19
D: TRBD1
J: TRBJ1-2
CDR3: ASSKGQAGYGYT

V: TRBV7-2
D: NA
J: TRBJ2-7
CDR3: ASGRDTFSYEQY

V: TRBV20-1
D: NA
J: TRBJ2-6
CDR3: SARGGASSGANVLT

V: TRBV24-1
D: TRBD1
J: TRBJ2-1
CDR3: ATSDLTGTGDNEQF

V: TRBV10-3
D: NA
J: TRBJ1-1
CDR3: AISESSSRGGTEAF

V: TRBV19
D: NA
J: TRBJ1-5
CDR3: ASGAQPQH

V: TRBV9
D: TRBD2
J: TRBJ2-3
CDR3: ASSVAPLGLAGTDTQY

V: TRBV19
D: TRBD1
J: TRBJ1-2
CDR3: ASGRDRDGYT

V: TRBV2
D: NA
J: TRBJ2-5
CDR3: ASTPQETQY

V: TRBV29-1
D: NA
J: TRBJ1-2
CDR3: SLQGGDYGYT

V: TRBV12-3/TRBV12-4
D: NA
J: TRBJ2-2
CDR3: AIPTGRKPTGELF

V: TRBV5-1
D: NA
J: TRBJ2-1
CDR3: ASSLEGSHNEQF

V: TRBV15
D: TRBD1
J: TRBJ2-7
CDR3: ATSRGGTGVEQY

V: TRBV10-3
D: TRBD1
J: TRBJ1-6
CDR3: ATSPGTGVFSPLH

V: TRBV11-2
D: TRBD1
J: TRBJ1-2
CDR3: ASSLVAAGGADLYGYT

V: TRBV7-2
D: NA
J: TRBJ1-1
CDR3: ASSSWPNTEAF

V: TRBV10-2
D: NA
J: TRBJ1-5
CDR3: ASSESVVISNQPQH

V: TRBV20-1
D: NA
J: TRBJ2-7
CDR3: SAGEGDSEQY

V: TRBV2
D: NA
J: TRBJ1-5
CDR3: ASSVQSNQPQH

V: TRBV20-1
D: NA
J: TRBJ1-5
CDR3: SARELGSWQPQH

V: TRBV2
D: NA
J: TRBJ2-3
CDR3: ASNPSKDTQY

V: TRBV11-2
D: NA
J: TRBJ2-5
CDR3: ASSASTVQETQY

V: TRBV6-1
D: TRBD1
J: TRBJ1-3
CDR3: ASLREGTGFSGNTIY

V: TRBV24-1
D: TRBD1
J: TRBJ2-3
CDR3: ATSAKPRTGGDTQY

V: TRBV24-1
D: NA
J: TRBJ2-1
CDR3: ATSDLKGGSYNEQF

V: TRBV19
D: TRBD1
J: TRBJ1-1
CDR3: ASSRQGGGAF

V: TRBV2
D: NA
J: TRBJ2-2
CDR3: ASSALAGTGELF

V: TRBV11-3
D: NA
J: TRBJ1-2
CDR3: ASSSPTNYGYT

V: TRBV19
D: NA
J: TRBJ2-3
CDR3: ASSADINTDTQY

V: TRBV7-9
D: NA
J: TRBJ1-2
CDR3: ASSLALLAGAVT

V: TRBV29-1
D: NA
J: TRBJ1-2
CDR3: SVGGVKDYGYT

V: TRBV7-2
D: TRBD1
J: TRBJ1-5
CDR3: ASSIRQGSNQPQH

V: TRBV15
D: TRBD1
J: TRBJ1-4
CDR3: ATSGRQGTEKLF

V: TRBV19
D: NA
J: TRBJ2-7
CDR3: ASSIGRELTYEQY

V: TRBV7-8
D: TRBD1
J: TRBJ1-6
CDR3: ASSMTQGGSPLH